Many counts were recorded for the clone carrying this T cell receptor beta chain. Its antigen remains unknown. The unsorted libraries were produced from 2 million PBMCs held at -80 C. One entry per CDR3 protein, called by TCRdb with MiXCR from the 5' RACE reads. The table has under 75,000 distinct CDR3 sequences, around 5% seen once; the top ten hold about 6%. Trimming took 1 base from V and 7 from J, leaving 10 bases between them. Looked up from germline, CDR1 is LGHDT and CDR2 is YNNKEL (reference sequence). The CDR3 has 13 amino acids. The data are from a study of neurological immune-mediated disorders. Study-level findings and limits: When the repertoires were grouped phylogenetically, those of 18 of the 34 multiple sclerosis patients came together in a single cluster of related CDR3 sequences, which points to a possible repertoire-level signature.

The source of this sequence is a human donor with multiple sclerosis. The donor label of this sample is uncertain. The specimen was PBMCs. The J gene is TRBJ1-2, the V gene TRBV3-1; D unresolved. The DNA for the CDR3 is TGTGCCAGCAGCCAAGCGCAAGCGATTGGCTACACCTTC. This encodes CASSQAQAIGYTF.